The source of this T cell receptor beta chain is a study of neurological immune-mediated disorders. The cDNA was synthesized by means of template-switch 5'RACE, which was carried out with 10-nucleotide random UMIs. From 15-18 subjects, each sequencing run yielded over 180 million TCR-beta sequences. TCRdb re-analysed the 5' RACE reads in MiXCR, keeping a single row per CDR3 protein. Of 75,000 to 95,000 distinct CDR3 sequences in the sample, roughly 17% are singletons; the top ten hold approximately 15%. This clonotype was recorded many times. Its target is unknown. Healthy control participants comprised blood bank volunteers in Maryland, USA. Study-wide findings and caveats: HTLV-1-associated myelopathy ranked highest for TCR clonal expansion and multiple sclerosis lowest, beneath healthy controls.

Trimming left V 5 bases short and J 2 bases short, with 17 bases between. Germline loops: CDR1 MGHRA, CDR2 YSYEKL. The CDR3 has 16 residues. The chain employs TRBV4-1 and TRBJ2-3, with D tentatively TRBD1 (6 bases). The receptor was isolated from a woman aged 40 to 50 in good health. Sequenced material: PBMCs. The CDR3 region has the DNA TGCGCCAGCAGCTCGGGACAACTTCGGGACACAGATACGCAGTATTTT. Translating it yields CASSSGQLRDTDTQYF.